This T cell receptor (beta chain) appears in the sequencing data of a study of cytomegalovirus exposure and HLA in healthy donors. General study results and limits: Several top significant clusters appeared, in a later analysis, to be linked to common viral pathogens. Indistinguishable V segments such as TRBV6-2 and TRBV6-3 were excluded.

With regard to this clone: Its antigen is not identified.

Researchers ran the PCR with 60 Vbeta and 13 Jbeta primers. Sequenced by immunoSEQ multiplex PCR; TCRdb stores in-frame clones only, minus some. Among some 100,000 clones listed, around 80% were seen once. V dropped 3 bases and J dropped 6 bases, with 14 bases sitting between them. Germline lookup yields CDR1 SQVTM and CDR2 ANQGSEA. The CDR3 consists of 14 residues. This receptor was obtained from a woman aged 18-29 years in good health and CMV-seronegative. The J gene is TRBJ1-4, the V gene TRBV29-1, with a weak D call TRBD1 (5 bases). Sequencing input: PBMCs. The CDR3 sequence: CSVEVSGGYEKLFF. For the CDR3, the DNA is TGCAGCGTTGAGGTCTCGGGGGGATATGAAAAACTGTTTTTT.